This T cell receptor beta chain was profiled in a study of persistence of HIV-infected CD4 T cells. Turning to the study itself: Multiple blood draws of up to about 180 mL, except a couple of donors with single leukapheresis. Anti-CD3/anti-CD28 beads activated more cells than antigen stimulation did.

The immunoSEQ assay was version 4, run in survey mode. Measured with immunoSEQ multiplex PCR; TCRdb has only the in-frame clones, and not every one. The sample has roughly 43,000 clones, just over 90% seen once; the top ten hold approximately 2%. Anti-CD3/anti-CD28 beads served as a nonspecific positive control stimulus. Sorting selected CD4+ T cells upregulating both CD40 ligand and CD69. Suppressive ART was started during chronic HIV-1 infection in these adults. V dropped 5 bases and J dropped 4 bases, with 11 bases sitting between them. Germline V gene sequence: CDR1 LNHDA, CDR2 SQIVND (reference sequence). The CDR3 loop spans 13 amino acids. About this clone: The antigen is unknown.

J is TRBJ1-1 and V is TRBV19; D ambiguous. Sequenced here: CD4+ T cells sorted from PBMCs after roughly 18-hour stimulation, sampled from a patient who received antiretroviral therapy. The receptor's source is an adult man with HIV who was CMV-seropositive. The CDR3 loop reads CASSEGGPTEAFF. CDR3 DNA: TGTGCCAGTAGTGAGGGCGGGCCCACTGAAGCTTTCTTT.